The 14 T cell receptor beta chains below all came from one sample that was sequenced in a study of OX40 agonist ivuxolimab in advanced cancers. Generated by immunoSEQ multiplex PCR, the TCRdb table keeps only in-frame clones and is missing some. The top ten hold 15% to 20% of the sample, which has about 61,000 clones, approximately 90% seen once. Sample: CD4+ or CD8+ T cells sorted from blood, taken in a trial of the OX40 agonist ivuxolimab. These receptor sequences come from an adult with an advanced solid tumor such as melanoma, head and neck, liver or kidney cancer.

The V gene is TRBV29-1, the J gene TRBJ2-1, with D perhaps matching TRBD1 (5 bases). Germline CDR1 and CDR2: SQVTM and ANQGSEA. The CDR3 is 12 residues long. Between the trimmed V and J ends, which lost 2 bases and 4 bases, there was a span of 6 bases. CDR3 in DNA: TGCAGCGTTGAATCAGGGTACAATGAGCAGTTCTTC. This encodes CSVESGYNEQFF.

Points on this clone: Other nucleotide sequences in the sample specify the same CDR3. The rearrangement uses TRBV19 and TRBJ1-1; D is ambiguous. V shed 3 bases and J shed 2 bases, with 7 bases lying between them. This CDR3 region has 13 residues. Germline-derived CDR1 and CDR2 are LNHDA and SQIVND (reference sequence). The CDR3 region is CASSIGGNTEAFF. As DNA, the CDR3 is TGTGCCAGTAGTATTGGTGGAAACACTGAAGCTTTCTTT.

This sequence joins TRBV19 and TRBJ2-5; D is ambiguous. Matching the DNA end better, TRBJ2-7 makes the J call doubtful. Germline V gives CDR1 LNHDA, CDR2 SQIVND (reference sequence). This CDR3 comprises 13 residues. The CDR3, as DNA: TGTGCCAGCTCGGAGACCGTAACCTACGAGCAGTACTTC. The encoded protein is CASSETVTYEQYF.

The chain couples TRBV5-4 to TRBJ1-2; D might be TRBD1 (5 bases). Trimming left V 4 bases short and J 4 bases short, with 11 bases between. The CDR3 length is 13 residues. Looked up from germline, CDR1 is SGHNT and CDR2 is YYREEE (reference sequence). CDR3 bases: TGTGCCAGCAGCCGCGGGACCTTCTATGGCTACACCTTC. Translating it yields CASSRGTFYGYTF.

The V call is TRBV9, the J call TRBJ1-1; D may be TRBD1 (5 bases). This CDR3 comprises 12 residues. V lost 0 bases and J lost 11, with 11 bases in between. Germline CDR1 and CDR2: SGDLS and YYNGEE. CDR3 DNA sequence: TGTGCCAGCAGCGTAGAGTCAGGGCTGGCTTTCTTT. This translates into CASSVESGLAFF.

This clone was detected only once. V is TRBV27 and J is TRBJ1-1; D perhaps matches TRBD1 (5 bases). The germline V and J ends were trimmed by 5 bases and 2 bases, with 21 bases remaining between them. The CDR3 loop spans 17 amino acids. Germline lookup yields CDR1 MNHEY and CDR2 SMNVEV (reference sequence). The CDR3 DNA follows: TGTGCCAGCAGTCCGCCCACTTCGACAGATGAAAACACTGAAGCTTTCTTT. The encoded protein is CASSPPTSTDENTEAFF.

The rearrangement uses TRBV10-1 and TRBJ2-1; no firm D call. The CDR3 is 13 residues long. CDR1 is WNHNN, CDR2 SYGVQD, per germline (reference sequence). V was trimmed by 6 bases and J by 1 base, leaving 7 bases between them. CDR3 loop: CASSEGSYNEQFF. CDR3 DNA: TGCGCCAGCAGCGAAGGTTCCTACAATGAGCAGTTCTTC.

CDR3 nucleotide sequence: TGTGCCAGCAGCCCCCAGGGCGGGGCAACCTACGAGCAGTACTTC. This sequence encodes CASSPQGGATYEQYF. This chain links TRBV6-6 with TRBJ2-7; a weak D match, TRBD2 (6 bases). The length of the CDR3 is 15 residues. From germline, CDR1 is MNHNY and CDR2 SVGAGI (reference sequence). V lost 6 bases to trimming and J lost 2 bases, with 17 bases between them.

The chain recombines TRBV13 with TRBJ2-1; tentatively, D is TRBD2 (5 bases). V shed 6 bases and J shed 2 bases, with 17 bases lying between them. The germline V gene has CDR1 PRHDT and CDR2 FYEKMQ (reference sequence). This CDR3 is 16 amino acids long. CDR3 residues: CASSSRTLEAYNEQFF. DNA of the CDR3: TGTGCCAGCAGTTCCAGGACTCTCGAGGCCTACAATGAGCAGTTCTTC.

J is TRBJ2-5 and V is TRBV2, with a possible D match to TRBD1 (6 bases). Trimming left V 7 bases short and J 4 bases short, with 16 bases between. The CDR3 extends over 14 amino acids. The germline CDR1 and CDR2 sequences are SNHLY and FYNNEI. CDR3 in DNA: TGTGCCAGCATCGGCCAGGGGCTGGGAGAGACCCAGTACTTC. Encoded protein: CASIGQGLGETQYF.

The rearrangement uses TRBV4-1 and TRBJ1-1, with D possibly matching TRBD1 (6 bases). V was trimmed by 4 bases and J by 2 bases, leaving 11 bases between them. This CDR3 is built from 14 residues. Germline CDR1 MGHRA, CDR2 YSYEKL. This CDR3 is CASSLRDTNTEAFF. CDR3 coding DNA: TGCGCCAGCAGCCTCCGGGACACCAACACTGAAGCTTTCTTT.

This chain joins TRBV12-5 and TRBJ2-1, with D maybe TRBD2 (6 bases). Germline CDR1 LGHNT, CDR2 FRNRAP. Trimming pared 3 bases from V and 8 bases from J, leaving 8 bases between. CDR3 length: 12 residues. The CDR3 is CASGFWGDEQFF. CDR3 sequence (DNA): TGTGCTAGTGGTTTTTGGGGGGATGAGCAGTTCTTC.

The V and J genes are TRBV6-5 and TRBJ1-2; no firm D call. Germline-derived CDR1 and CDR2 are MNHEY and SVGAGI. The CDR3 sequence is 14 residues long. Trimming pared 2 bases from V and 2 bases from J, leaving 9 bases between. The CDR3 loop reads CASSYLDGNYGYTF. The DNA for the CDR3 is TGTGCCAGCAGTTACCTCGACGGAAACTATGGCTACACCTTC.

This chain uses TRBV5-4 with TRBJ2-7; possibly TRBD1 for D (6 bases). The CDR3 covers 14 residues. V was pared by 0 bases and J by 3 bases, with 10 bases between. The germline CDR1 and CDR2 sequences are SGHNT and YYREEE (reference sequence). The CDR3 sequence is CASSLGGHNYEQYF. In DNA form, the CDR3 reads TGTGCCAGCAGCTTGGGGGGACACAACTACGAGCAGTACTTC.